This T cell receptor beta chain was obtained from a study of human T cells and chemical hapten exposure. The study, taken as a whole, reports: The number of TCRs above 1 in 1000 frequency did not change after DPC sensitization. Donors had alopecia, so their immune response may differ from healthy people's.

The time point here: pre-sensitization, week 0. Treatment defined: therapeutic diphenylcyclopropenone sensitization with weekly scalp DPC. Blood, whole and unfractionated, served as the source for total RNA extraction. In its sample, this clonotype was seen many times. Its target is unknown. From the RACE reads, TCRdb called clonotypes with MiXCR, one entry per CDR3 protein. The sample yields approximately 38,000 distinct CDR3 sequences, over 9.5% seen once. The V end lost 2 bases, the J end lost 7 bases, and 15 bases lay between the germline ends. There are 15 residues in the CDR3. CDR1 is SSHAT and CDR2 is FNYEAQ in the germline V gene (reference sequence).

The sequence was obtained from a man aged 25 to 45 with alopecia areata. Some clones in this sample may be carry-over from other donors' samples. Sequencing was performed on whole blood, taken in connection with sensitization to the hapten diphenylcyclopropenone (DPC). The chain couples TRBV7-7 to TRBJ2-1; D possibly uses TRBD1 or TRBD2 (5 bases each). In DNA, the CDR3 is TGTGCCAGCAGCTTATTAGTTGGCAGGGAGAATGAGCAGTTCTTC. This sequence encodes CASSLLVGRENEQFF. Variable domain in full (rest from reference TRBV7-7 and TRBJ2-1): GAGVSQSPRYKVTKRGQDVTLRCDPISSHATLYWYQQALGQGPEFLTYFNYEAQPDKSGLPSDRFSAERPEGSISTLTIQRTEQRDSAMYRCASSLLVGRENEQFFGPGTRLTVL.